Listed below are T cell receptor beta chains from one sample, sequenced in a study of control samples from healthy donors and cancer patients. Produced via immunoSEQ multiplex PCR; TCRdb's table is partial and in-frame only. Counted here are about 130,000 clones, roughly 90% occurring once; the ten biggest clones make up over 2%. The source material was blood. The receptors come from a man between 18 and 35 years old in good health. Each CDR3 is given with its conserved first and last residue. D genes are given only for firm matches. Part of the rows lack a size; the others show once, few, many or a class for expanded clones.

j_call: TRBJ1-5
v_call: TRBV30
clone_size: -
d_call: -
cdr3_length: 13
cdr3_nt: TGTGCCTGGAGTGTGGACAAAAATCAGCCCCAGCATTTT
cdr3_aa: CAWSVDKNQPQHF

j_call: TRBJ2-5
v_call: TRBV10-3
clone_size: -
d_call: TRBD2
cdr3_length: 13
cdr3_nt: TGTGCGATACGAAACGGGGGGGAAGAGACCCAGTACTTC
cdr3_aa: CAIRNGGEETQYF

j_call: TRBJ1-2
v_call: TRBV7-9
clone_size: -
d_call: TRBD1
cdr3_length: 16
cdr3_nt: TGTGCCAGCAGCCCGGGACAGGAATTAGGGGTACGGGGCTACACCTTC
cdr3_aa: CASSPGQELGVRGYTF

j_call: TRBJ1-1
v_call: TRBV24-1
clone_size: -
d_call: TRBD1
cdr3_length: 14
cdr3_nt: TGTGCACGGACAGGGGAAGAGAGGGACACTGAAGCTTTCTTT
cdr3_aa: CARTGEERDTEAFF

j_call: TRBJ1-6
v_call: TRBV3-1/TRBV3-2
clone_size: once
d_call: -
cdr3_length: 15
cdr3_nt: TGTGCCAGCAGCCAGCTGGACAGATTAATTTCACCCCTCCACTTT
cdr3_aa: CASSQLDRLISPLHF

j_call: TRBJ2-1
v_call: TRBV7-9
clone_size: -
d_call: TRBD2
cdr3_length: 15
cdr3_nt: TGTGCCAGCAGCCAACCGGGACTAGCCTCCAATGAGCAGTTCTTC
cdr3_aa: CASSQPGLASNEQFF

j_call: TRBJ2-2
v_call: TRBV5-1
clone_size: -
d_call: -
cdr3_length: 14
cdr3_nt: TGCGCCAGCAGCTCGGCAAAGGACACCGGGGAGCTGTTTTTT
cdr3_aa: CASSSAKDTGELFF

j_call: TRBJ2-7
v_call: TRBV6-2/TRBV6-3
clone_size: -
d_call: TRBD2
cdr3_length: 19
cdr3_nt: TGTGCCAGCAGTTACCTCACAAACGGATTTAGCGGGGGTGGAGACGAGCAGTACTTC
cdr3_aa: CASSYLTNGFSGGGDEQYF

j_call: TRBJ1-1
v_call: TRBV2
clone_size: -
d_call: -
cdr3_length: 13
cdr3_nt: TGTGCCAGCAGCGACGACCAGAACACTGAAGCTTTCTTT
cdr3_aa: CASSDDQNTEAFF

j_call: TRBJ2-7
v_call: TRBV18
clone_size: -
d_call: -
cdr3_length: 12
cdr3_nt: TGTGCCAGCTCACCAACAGGGAATGAGCAGTACTTC
cdr3_aa: CASSPTGNEQYF

j_call: TRBJ2-1
v_call: TRBV5-5
clone_size: -
d_call: -
cdr3_length: 12
cdr3_nt: TGTGCCAGCAGCTTGGTCGTGGGGGAGCAGTTCTTC
cdr3_aa: CASSLVVGEQFF

j_call: TRBJ2-5
v_call: TRBV2
clone_size: -
d_call: TRBD1
cdr3_length: 17
cdr3_nt: TGTGCCAGCAGTGAATTAATAAAGGACAGGGGGTGGGAGACCCAGTACTTC
cdr3_aa: CASSELIKDRGWETQYF

j_call: TRBJ2-5
v_call: TRBV7-9
clone_size: -
d_call: TRBD2
cdr3_length: 15
cdr3_nt: TGTGCCAGCAGCTTACTCCGGACTAGCGGAGAGACCCAGTACTTC
cdr3_aa: CASSLLRTSGETQYF

j_call: TRBJ2-3
v_call: TRBV14
clone_size: -
d_call: TRBD2
cdr3_length: 15
cdr3_nt: TGTGCCAGCAGCTTTAGCGGGGGGGCCACAGATACGCAGTATTTT
cdr3_aa: CASSFSGGATDTQYF

j_call: TRBJ2-3
v_call: TRBV19
clone_size: -
d_call: TRBD2
cdr3_length: 16
cdr3_nt: TGTGCCAGTAGTATAGGGGGACTAGCGGGGGAAGATACGCAGTATTTT
cdr3_aa: CASSIGGLAGEDTQYF

j_call: TRBJ1-5
v_call: TRBV14
clone_size: -
d_call: -
cdr3_length: 13
cdr3_nt: TGTGCCAGCAGCCAGACTAGCAATCAGCCCCAGCATTTT
cdr3_aa: CASSQTSNQPQHF

j_call: TRBJ2-3
v_call: TRBV7-2
clone_size: -
d_call: -
cdr3_length: 14
cdr3_nt: TGTGCCAGCAGCTTAGAAACTAGAACAGATACGCAGTATTTT
cdr3_aa: CASSLETRTDTQYF

j_call: TRBJ1-2
v_call: TRBV30
clone_size: -
d_call: TRBD1
cdr3_length: 13
cdr3_nt: TGTGCCTGGAGTGTACAGGGGGCAAATGGCTACACCTTC
cdr3_aa: CAWSVQGANGYTF

j_call: TRBJ1-4
v_call: TRBV19
clone_size: few
d_call: -
cdr3_length: 14
cdr3_nt: TGTGCCAGTAGTTCACGACAGAATAATGAAAAACTGTTTTTT
cdr3_aa: CASSSRQNNEKLFF

j_call: TRBJ2-1
v_call: TRBV24-1
clone_size: -
d_call: -
cdr3_length: 12
cdr3_nt: TGTGCCACCAGTGATTGGTTCAATGAGCAGTTCTTC
cdr3_aa: CATSDWFNEQFF

j_call: TRBJ2-3
v_call: TRBV18
clone_size: once
d_call: -
cdr3_length: 14
cdr3_nt: TGTGCCAGCCAGATGAACGGGGGAAAAGATACGCAGTATTTT
cdr3_aa: CASQMNGGKDTQYF

j_call: TRBJ2-7
v_call: TRBV5-4
clone_size: -
d_call: TRBD1
cdr3_length: 17
cdr3_nt: TGTGCCAGCAGCGCCGCCCCCGGGACAGGGGGCTACTACGAGCAGTACTTC
cdr3_aa: CASSAAPGTGGYYEQYF

j_call: TRBJ2-1
v_call: TRBV4-1
clone_size: -
d_call: -
cdr3_length: 16
cdr3_nt: TGCGCCAGCAGCCAAGACTTGGGGACTCACTCTAATGAGCAGTTCTTC
cdr3_aa: CASSQDLGTHSNEQFF

j_call: TRBJ1-5
v_call: TRBV4-2
clone_size: -
d_call: -
cdr3_length: 17
cdr3_nt: TGTGCCAGCAGCCAAGATCGAGGGGGGGGAACTAATCAGCCCCAGCATTTT
cdr3_aa: CASSQDRGGGTNQPQHF

j_call: TRBJ2-3
v_call: TRBV7-9
clone_size: -
d_call: TRBD2
cdr3_length: 16
cdr3_nt: TGTGCCAGCAGCCCTACTAGCGGCCCGAGCACAGATACGCAGTATTTT
cdr3_aa: CASSPTSGPSTDTQYF

j_call: TRBJ2-2
v_call: TRBV6-4
clone_size: -
d_call: TRBD2
cdr3_length: 15
cdr3_nt: TGTGCCAGCAGTGTGCTAGCGGGATGGAACGGGGAGCTGTTTTTT
cdr3_aa: CASSVLAGWNGELFF

j_call: TRBJ1-2
v_call: TRBV30
clone_size: -
d_call: TRBD1
cdr3_length: 17
cdr3_nt: TGTGCCTGGGGACATCGGGGACAGATAACGAATAACTATGGCTACACCTTC
cdr3_aa: CAWGHRGQITNNYGYTF

j_call: TRBJ2-1
v_call: TRBV7-2
clone_size: -
d_call: -
cdr3_length: 14
cdr3_nt: TGTGCCAGCAGCTTAGGCGGGATCGGCGATGAGCAGTTCTTC
cdr3_aa: CASSLGGIGDEQFF

j_call: TRBJ1-4
v_call: TRBV4-1
clone_size: -
d_call: -
cdr3_length: 14
cdr3_nt: TGCGCCAGCAGCCAACAGGGACCACGGGAAAAACTGTTTTTT
cdr3_aa: CASSQQGPREKLFF

j_call: TRBJ1-2
v_call: TRBV9
clone_size: -
d_call: -
cdr3_length: 14
cdr3_nt: TGTGCCAGCAGCACCCGACAGATAGACTATGGCTACACCTTC
cdr3_aa: CASSTRQIDYGYTF

j_call: TRBJ1-5
v_call: TRBV9
clone_size: -
d_call: -
cdr3_length: 12
cdr3_nt: TGTGCCAGCAGCGCAGGGGATCAGCCCCAGCATTTT
cdr3_aa: CASSAGDQPQHF

j_call: TRBJ1-3
v_call: TRBV4-2
clone_size: -
d_call: TRBD1
cdr3_length: 16
cdr3_nt: TGTGCCAGCAGCCAAGGGACAGGGAATCTTGGAAACACCATATATTTT
cdr3_aa: CASSQGTGNLGNTIYF

j_call: TRBJ2-3
v_call: TRBV6-5
clone_size: once
d_call: -
cdr3_length: 13
cdr3_nt: TGTGCCAGCAGCAGGGTGCCCCCAGATACGCAGTATTTT
cdr3_aa: CASSRVPPDTQYF

j_call: TRBJ2-3
v_call: TRBV4-1
clone_size: -
d_call: TRBD2
cdr3_length: 18
cdr3_nt: TGCGCCAGCAGCCAGACTTTTCTAGCGGGGGGGCGCACAGATACGCAGTATTTT
cdr3_aa: CASSQTFLAGGRTDTQYF

j_call: TRBJ1-6
v_call: TRBV30
clone_size: -
d_call: -
cdr3_length: 12
cdr3_nt: TGTGCCTGGAGTCCCCGGAGCTCACCCCTCCACTTT
cdr3_aa: CAWSPRSSPLHF

j_call: TRBJ1-3
v_call: TRBV6-5
clone_size: -
d_call: TRBD1
cdr3_length: 15
cdr3_nt: TGTGCCAGCAAATCGACAGGGAACTCTGGAAACACCATATATTTT
cdr3_aa: CASKSTGNSGNTIYF

j_call: TRBJ1-5
v_call: TRBV28
clone_size: -
d_call: TRBD1
cdr3_length: 15
cdr3_nt: TGTGCCAGCAGTCCCGGACAGGGGGACAATCAGCCCCAGCATTTT
cdr3_aa: CASSPGQGDNQPQHF

j_call: TRBJ2-3
v_call: TRBV4-1
clone_size: -
d_call: -
cdr3_length: 15
cdr3_nt: TGCGCCAGCAGCCCCTTCCCGGGGCCGGATAATACGCAGTATTTT
cdr3_aa: CASSPFPGPDNTQYF

j_call: TRBJ1-6
v_call: TRBV5-1
clone_size: once
d_call: -
cdr3_length: 14
cdr3_nt: TGCGCCAGCAGCTTTGAAATAGGAAATTCACCCCTCCACTTT
cdr3_aa: CASSFEIGNSPLHF

j_call: TRBJ2-7
v_call: TRBV12-3/TRBV12-4
clone_size: -
d_call: -
cdr3_length: 13
cdr3_nt: TGTGCCAGCAGTTTAGCCGGGTACTACGAGCAGTACTTC
cdr3_aa: CASSLAGYYEQYF